This is a list of T cell receptor beta chains from one sample in a study of T cells in Graves' hyperthyroidism and ophthalmopathy. MiXCR, run by TCRdb on the multiplex PCR reads, gives a single entry per CDR3 protein. Of 34,000 or so distinct CDR3 sequences listed, about 52% are singletons. The specimen was blood. These TCRs come from a middle-aged woman with Graves' ophthalmopathy. The CDR3 runs from the conserved cysteine through the conserved F or W. Each record gives: D gene, V gene, clone size, J gene, CDR3 DNA, CDR3 protein. The D gene is left open where the match is weak. The size field is filled for only some rows; it gives once, few, many or a size class.

.	TRBV6-2/TRBV6-3	many	TRBJ2-1	TGTGCCAGCAGTTACGGGTGGGGGGAGATCTACAATGAGCAGTTCTTC	CASSYGWGEIYNEQFF
TRBD1	TRBV13	many	TRBJ1-6	TGTGCCAGCAGCCTCGGACAGGATAATTCACCCCTCCACTTT	CASSLGQDNSPLHF
TRBD2	TRBV20-1	.	TRBJ2-7	TGCAGTGCTAGAGGACTAGCGGGGGACTACGAGCAGTACTTC	CSARGLAGDYEQYF
.	TRBV15	.	TRBJ2-3	TGTGCCACCCGACAGGAATTTAGTGGTACGCAGTATTTT	CATRQEFSGTQYF
.	TRBV20-1	.	TRBJ1-1	TGCAGTGCTACTGCCGGGGGCATAGCTTTCTTT	CSATAGGIAFF
.	TRBV4-1	many	TRBJ2-2	TGCGCCAGCAGCCTGGAGGACGAAACCGGGGAGCTGTTTTTT	CASSLEDETGELFF
TRBD2	TRBV11-2	many	TRBJ2-3	TGTGCCAGCAGCTTAGGCTTAGCGGGAAACACAGATACGCAGTATTTT	CASSLGLAGNTDTQYF
.	TRBV2	few	TRBJ1-4	TGTGCCAGCAGTGAAGGAATTGCAGGGTCTAAACTGTTTTTT	CASSEGIAGSKLFF
.	TRBV12-3/TRBV12-4	many	TRBJ2-7	TGTGCCAGCAGGTACCTCAGGGGCCAGAGCTCCTACGAGCAGTACTTC	CASRYLRGQSSYEQYF
.	TRBV18	.	TRBJ1-1	TGTGCCAGCTCACCGACCGGGACGGGGGTGTTAGAAGCTTTCTTT	CASSPTGTGVLEAFF
.	TRBV20-1	.	TRBJ2-7	TGCAGTGCTGGCTCAGGTGGGGGCTACGAGCAGTACTTC	CSAGSGGGYEQYF
.	TRBV7-9	.	TRBJ2-1	TGTGCCAGCAGCCAAGATCGCAACTCCTACAATGAGCAGTTCTTC	CASSQDRNSYNEQFF
.	TRBV29-1	.	TRBJ1-4	TGCAGCGTTGACCGGGATCCCCAAGACCTAAATGAAAAACTGTTTTTT	CSVDRDPQDLNEKLFF
.	TRBV10-2	.	TRBJ2-6	TGCGCCAGCAGGGTAGGAGGTTCTGGGGCCAACGTCCTGACTTTC	CASRVGGSGANVLTF
.	TRBV7-9	many	TRBJ1-1	TGTGCCAGCAGCCTGGACACTCGTAACACTGAAGCTTTCTTT	CASSLDTRNTEAFF
.	TRBV20-1	many	TRBJ2-1	TGCAGTGCTAGGGAGCGAAGCTCCTACAATGAGCAGTTCTTC	CSARERSSYNEQFF
.	TRBV6-7	once	TRBJ2-7	TGTGCCAGCACCCCCCCGGGGGTCGCCTACGAGCAGTACTTC	CASTPPGVAYEQYF
.	TRBV19	.	TRBJ2-6	TGTGCCAGTAGTGGGGACTTTGGGGCTAACGTCCTGACTTTC	CASSGDFGANVLTF
.	TRBV9	.	TRBJ2-1	TGTGCCAGCAGCGAGGGAACTACGTTCAATGAGCAGTTCTTC	CASSEGTTFNEQFF
.	TRBV7-2	.	TRBJ2-3	TGTGCCAGCAGCTTAACTAGAGGGGGACATACCACAGATACGCAGTATTTT	CASSLTRGGHTTDTQYF
.	TRBV24-1	medium-sized	TRBJ2-3	TGTGCCACCAGTGCAAGTCCTTCCTATACGCAGTATTTT	CATSASPSYTQYF
.	TRBV7-8	.	TRBJ2-1	TGTGCCAGCAGCCAAGGAGGGGACTGGACGTGGAATGAGCAGTTCTTC	CASSQGGDWTWNEQFF
.	TRBV5-4	many	TRBJ2-5	TGTGCCAGCAGCACCCTAGGGCAGCTGAATCAAGAGACCCAGTACTTC	CASSTLGQLNQETQYF
TRBD1	TRBV11-2	.	TRBJ2-3	TGTGCCAGCAGCTTAGCTTCTATGCAGGGGGACACAGATACGCAGTATTTT	CASSLASMQGDTDTQYF
TRBD1	TRBV12-3/TRBV12-4	.	TRBJ1-5	TGTGCCAGCAGTTTAGACAGGGGTTACAATCAGCCCCAGCATTTT	CASSLDRGYNQPQHF
.	TRBV5-1	.	TRBJ1-6	TGTGCCAGCAGCTTGGCTGGACTCACGCGGGGTGGTTCACCCCTCCACTTT	CASSLAGLTRGGSPLHF
TRBD2	TRBV28	many	TRBJ2-3	TGTGCCATCGACCATTTGGGGGGGACAGATACGCAGTATTTT	CAIDHLGGTDTQYF
.	TRBV20-1	.	TRBJ2-1	TGCAGTGGGCTAACCGGGACACTCAACAATGAGCAGTTCTTC	CSGLTGTLNNEQFF
.	TRBV7-2	many	TRBJ1-2	TGTGCCAGCAGCTTAGTGGGGAGGGAGGACTATGGCTACACCTTC	CASSLVGREDYGYTF
.	TRBV5-5	.	TRBJ1-6	TGTGCCAGCAGCTCGATACTCGGAGGACAGTATAATTCACCCCTCCACTTT	CASSSILGGQYNSPLHF
TRBD2	TRBV7-3	.	TRBJ2-3	TGTGCCAGCAGCTTAGCGGGGGGTGTCCCCGGGGTTACGCAGTATTTT	CASSLAGGVPGVTQYF
TRBD2	TRBV20-1	once	TRBJ2-1	TGCAGTGCTAGAGAAGCGGGAGAGGACAATGAGCAGTTCTTC	CSAREAGEDNEQFF
TRBD1	TRBV5-6	once	TRBJ2-3	TGTGCCAGCAGCAGGGAGACAGGGGGCGCAGATACGCAGTATTTT	CASSRETGGADTQYF
TRBD2	TRBV20-1	.	TRBJ2-1	TGCAGTGCTAGAGAACTAGCGGGAGGCAACAATGAGCAGTTCTTC	CSARELAGGNNEQFF
TRBD2	TRBV27	.	TRBJ2-6	TGTGCCAGCACCAGGTTGGGGGGGGTTTCCTCTGGGGCCAACGTCCTGACTTTC	CASTRLGGVSSGANVLTF
.	TRBV19	many	TRBJ1-1	TGTGCCAGCCACTCCCAAAACACTGAAGCTTTCTTT	CASHSQNTEAFF
.	TRBV5-1	.	TRBJ1-6	TGCGCCAGCAGCCCGGTAGGGGGGGGAAGACAGCCCCTCCACTTT	CASSPVGGGRQPLHF
.	TRBV12-3/TRBV12-4	many	TRBJ2-7	TGTGCCAGCAGTTCCAGGGCAGGAGCCTACGAGCAGTACTTC	CASSSRAGAYEQYF
.	TRBV15	few	TRBJ1-2	TGTGCCACCAGCAGATTAGGGGACGGCTACACCTTC	CATSRLGDGYTF
.	TRBV29-1	medium-sized	TRBJ1-5	TGCAGCGCGGCTACGGGGGGCGCTGCCCAGCCCCAGCATTTT	CSAATGGAAQPQHF
.	TRBV12-3/TRBV12-4	many	TRBJ2-1	TGTGCCAGCAGTTTTATGGTACACCTATCTTCGAGCTCCTACAATGAGCAGTTCTTC	CASSFMVHLSSSSYNEQFF
.	TRBV2	.	TRBJ1-4	TGTGCCAGCAGTGAGTTGGATAATGAAAGACTGTTTTTT	CASSELDNERLFF
TRBD2	TRBV7-2	.	TRBJ2-2	TGTGCCAGCGGCCTAGTGACTAGCGGGACCGGGGAGCTGTTTTTT	CASGLVTSGTGELFF
.	TRBV7-6	many	TRBJ2-1	TGTGCCAGCAGCTCTATGCGGGGATCATCCTACAATGAGCAGTTCTTC	CASSSMRGSSYNEQFF
TRBD2	TRBV15	many	TRBJ2-2	TGTGCCACCAGCAGAGACTCGGCGGGAGTGAACACCGGGGAGCTGTTTTTT	CATSRDSAGVNTGELFF